This TCR beta chain was observed in a study of blood T cell repertoires in COVID-19. Overall study context: The cDNA or gDNA used as material had been derived from T cells, B-cell-depleted T cells, or PBMCs.

In the original workflow: Reference gene primer amplification yielded estimated nucleated cell counts. The method was immunoSEQ multiplex PCR; TCRdb's version includes in-frame clones alone and lacks a portion of them. V and J calls and clone size follow that table, whereas D and trimming were derived from the DNA. Here the sample spans over 50,000 clones, around 80% being singletons. The CDR3 totals 15 residues. Germline V gives CDR1 SEHNR, CDR2 FQNEAQ (reference sequence). With 1 base clipped from V and 8 bases from J, the junction kept 7 bases outside the gene matches. This chain links TRBV7-9 with TRBJ1-2; 10 positions agree with TRBD1. The clonotype comes from a man in his forties or fifties with acute or convalescent COVID-19. The specimen was peripheral blood. The CDR3 loop reads CASSLVRDRGEGYTF. In DNA, the CDR3 is TGTGCCAGCAGCTTAGTAAGGGACAGGGGCGAAGGCTACACCTTC.